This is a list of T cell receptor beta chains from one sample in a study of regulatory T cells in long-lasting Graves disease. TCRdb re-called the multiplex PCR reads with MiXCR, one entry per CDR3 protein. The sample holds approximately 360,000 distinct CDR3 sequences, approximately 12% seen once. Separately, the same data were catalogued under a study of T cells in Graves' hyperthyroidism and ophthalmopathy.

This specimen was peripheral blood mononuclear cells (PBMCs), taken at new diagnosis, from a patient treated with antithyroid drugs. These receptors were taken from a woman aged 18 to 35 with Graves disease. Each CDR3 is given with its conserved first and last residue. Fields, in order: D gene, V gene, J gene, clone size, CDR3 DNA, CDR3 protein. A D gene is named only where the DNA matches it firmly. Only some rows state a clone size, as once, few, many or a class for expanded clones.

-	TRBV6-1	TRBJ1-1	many	TGTGCCAGCAGTCCTACCCTAAGGGGTGGCACTGAAGCTTTCTTT	CASSPTLRGGTEAFF
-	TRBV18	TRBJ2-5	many	TGTGCCAGCTCACCAAGAAGGAGCGACACTCAAGAGACCCAGTACTTC	CASSPRRSDTQETQYF
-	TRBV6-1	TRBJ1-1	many	TGTGCCAGCAGTCGGAGGAGAGTACGAAGAAACACTGAAGCTTTCTTT	CASSRRRVRRNTEAFF
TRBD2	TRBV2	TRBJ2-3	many	TGTGCCAGCATGCGGGGGGCCCGCACAGATACGCAGTATTTT	CASMRGARTDTQYF
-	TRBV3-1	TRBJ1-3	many	TGTGCCAGCAGCCAAGTTCCGGACGGAAACACCATATATTTT	CASSQVPDGNTIYF
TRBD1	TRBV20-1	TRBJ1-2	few	TGCAGTGCTAGAGACTTCGGACAGGGTGTCTATGGCTACACCTTC	CSARDFGQGVYGYTF
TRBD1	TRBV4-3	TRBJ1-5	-	TGCGCCAGCAGCCCTCGTACAGGGGGGAGTCAGCTCCAGCATTTT	CASSPRTGGSQLQHF
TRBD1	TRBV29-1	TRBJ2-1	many	TGCAGCGCCCCTCGAGGGGGCCAAACATACAATGAGCAGTTCTTC	CSAPRGGQTYNEQFF
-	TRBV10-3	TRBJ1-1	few	TGTGCCATCAGTGAGGATGGGTTTATGGGCACTGAAGCTTTCTTT	CAISEDGFMGTEAFF
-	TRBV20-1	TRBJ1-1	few	TGCAGTGCACCAAGGGGTGCGCGTGACACTGAAGCTTTCTTT	CSAPRGARDTEAFF
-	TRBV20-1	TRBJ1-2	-	TGCAGTGCTAGAGATCCCCGCAGGGAATATGGCTACACCTTC	CSARDPRREYGYTF
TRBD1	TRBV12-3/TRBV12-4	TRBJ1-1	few	TGTGCCAGCAGTCTTGACAGGGACCAAGAAGCTTTCTTT	CASSLDRDQEAFF
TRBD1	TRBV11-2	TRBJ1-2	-	TGCGCCAGCAGCCAAGGGACAGGGATATATGGCTACACCTTC	CASSQGTGIYGYTF
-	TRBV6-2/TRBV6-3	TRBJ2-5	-	TGTGCCAGCAGTTACATAGGAAGGGGCCAAGAGACCCAGTACTTC	CASSYIGRGQETQYF
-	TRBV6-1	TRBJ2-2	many	TGTGCCAGCAGTGAAGGCTCAGGGCCCATCACCGGGGAGCTGTTTTTT	CASSEGSGPITGELFF
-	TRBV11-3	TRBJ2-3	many	TGTGCCAGCAGTTCCGTAGGAGATACGCAGTATTTT	CASSSVGDTQYF
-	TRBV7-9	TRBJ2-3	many	TGTGCCAGCAGCTTAGCGGTCTTTCAAGGAGGGCTGGATACGCAGTATTTT	CASSLAVFQGGLDTQYF
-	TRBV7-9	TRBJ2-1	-	TGTGCCAGCAGCTTAGGAACACCGGGACGGTACAATGAGCAGTTCTTC	CASSLGTPGRYNEQFF
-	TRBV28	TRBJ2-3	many	TGTGCCAGCAGTTTCCGACGGGGAAGGGCGGCAGATACGCAGTATTTT	CASSFRRGRAADTQYF
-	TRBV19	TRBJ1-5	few	TGTGCCAGTAGTATCCTAGGTTCCGACCCTTATCAGCCCCAGCATTTT	CASSILGSDPYQPQHF
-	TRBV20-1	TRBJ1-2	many	TGCAGTGCTAGAGAGGGCCACTATGGCTACACCTTC	CSAREGHYGYTF
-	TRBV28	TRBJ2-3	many	TGTGCCAGCAGCAACAAAGATACGCAGTATTTT	CASSNKDTQYF
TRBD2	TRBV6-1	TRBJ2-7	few	TGTGCCAGCAGTCCTGATGAGACTAGCGGGATCGAAGAGCAGTACTTC	CASSPDETSGIEEQYF
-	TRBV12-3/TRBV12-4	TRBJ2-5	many	TGTGCCAGCAGTTTCAGGGCCCGGGGGACCCAGTACTTC	CASSFRARGTQYF
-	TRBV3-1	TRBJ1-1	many	TGTGCCAGCAGCCCAGCGGGCTTGGCTGAAGCTTTCTTT	CASSPAGLAEAFF
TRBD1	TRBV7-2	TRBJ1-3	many	TGTGCCAGCAGCCCCCCTGGGACAGAAGTTCTCGGGGACGGAAACACCATATATTTT	CASSPPGTEVLGDGNTIYF
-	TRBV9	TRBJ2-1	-	TGTGCCAGCAGCTTATTTAGGACTCCCCGAGGAAATGAGCAGTTCTTC	CASSLFRTPRGNEQFF
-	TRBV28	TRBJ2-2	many	TGTGCCAGCCTGGGGCGGGACGGGGTGACCGGGGAGCTGTTTTTT	CASLGRDGVTGELFF
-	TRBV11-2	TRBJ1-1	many	TGTGCCAGCAGCTCATATACGGGGAACACTGAAGCTTTCTTT	CASSSYTGNTEAFF
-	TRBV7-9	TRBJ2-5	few	TGTGCCAGCAGCAAACCGGGCCTGCCAAGGGAGACCCAGTACTTC	CASSKPGLPRETQYF
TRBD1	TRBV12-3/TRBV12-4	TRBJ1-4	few	TGTGCCAGCAGATGGACAGGGGATGAAAAACTGTTTTTT	CASRWTGDEKLFF
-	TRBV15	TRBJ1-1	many	TGTGCCACCAGCAGAGATCTGGGGGGGGGCACTGAAGCTTTCTTT	CATSRDLGGGTEAFF
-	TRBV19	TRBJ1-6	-	TGTGCCAGTAGTACCCCCCAAGGTGTGACGGGGAGTTCACCCCTCCACTTT	CASSTPQGVTGSSPLHF
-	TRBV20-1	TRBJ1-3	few	TGCAGTGCTAGTTCCCGAGGAAACACCATATATTTT	CSASSRGNTIYF
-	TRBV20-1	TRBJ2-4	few	TGCAGTGCCTACGTTTGGGCTTCTTTTCGGCATCTTGTAGCCAAAAACATTCAGTACTTC	CSAYVWASFRHLVAKNIQYF
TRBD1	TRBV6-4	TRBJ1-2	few	TGTGCCAGCAGTGACACGAGGACAGGGCATGGCTACACCTTC	CASSDTRTGHGYTF
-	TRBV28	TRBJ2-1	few	TGTGCCAGCAGTTTGAGTTTCGATGAGCAGTTCTTC	CASSLSFDEQFF
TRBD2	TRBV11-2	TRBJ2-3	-	TGTGCCAGCAGCTTAGTTGGTGGTAGCGGGGACACAGATACGCAGTATTTT	CASSLVGGSGDTDTQYF
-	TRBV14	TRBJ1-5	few	TGTGCCAGCAGCCAAGATAAGGATAAGAGCAATCAGCCCCAGCATTTT	CASSQDKDKSNQPQHF
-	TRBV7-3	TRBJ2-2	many	TGTGCCAGCAGCTTATTAGCGTACACCGGGGAGCTGTTTTTT	CASSLLAYTGELFF
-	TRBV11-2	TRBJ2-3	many	TGTGCCAGCAGCTTAGGGCCGGCAGGGAGAACAGATACGCAGTATTTT	CASSLGPAGRTDTQYF
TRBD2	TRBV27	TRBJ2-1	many	TGTGCCAGCAGCGGACTAGCGGGGGTTAGGAATGAGCAGTTCTTC	CASSGLAGVRNEQFF
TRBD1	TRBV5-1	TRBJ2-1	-	TGCGCCAGCACCCGATTCGGAGGACAGGTGGATGAGCAGTTCTTC	CASTRFGGQVDEQFF
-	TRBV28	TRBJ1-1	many	TGTGCCAGCAGTTTAGTCACGGGGATGGCTGAAGCTTTCTTT	CASSLVTGMAEAFF
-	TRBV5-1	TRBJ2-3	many	TGCGCCAGCAGCTTTAGCAGGGGTAGAGATACGCAGTATTTT	CASSFSRGRDTQYF
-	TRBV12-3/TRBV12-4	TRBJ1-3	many	TGTGCCAGCAGTTTAGCAGTTGGCACCATATATTTT	CASSLAVGTIYF
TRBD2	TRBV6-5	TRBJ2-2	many	TGTGCCAGCAGTTACAAGCTAGCGGGTGCGAACACCGGGGAGCTGTTTTTT	CASSYKLAGANTGELFF
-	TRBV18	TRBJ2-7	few	TGTGCCAGCTCACCAAGAATCCCGGACCTCCATCCTTCCTACGAGCAGTACTTC	CASSPRIPDLHPSYEQYF
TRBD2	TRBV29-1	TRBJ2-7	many	TGCAGCGTCAAGGGACTAACCTACGAGCAGTACTTC	CSVKGLTYEQYF
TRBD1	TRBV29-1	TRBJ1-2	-	TGCAGCGTTGAAGATCATAGGACAGGGGCTGGCTACACCTTC	CSVEDHRTGAGYTF
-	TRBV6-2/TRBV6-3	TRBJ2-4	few	TGTGCCAGCAGTTCTGCCGTGCTATCCAGGCACTATCGGAACATTCAGTACTTC	CASSSAVLSRHYRNIQYF